The T cell receptor (beta chain) described here comes from a study of shared clonotypes between healthy human individuals (dated by TCRdb to about 2020). With respect to the entire study: The cohort included a few men and a couple of women between 18 and 49 years of age. Each donor's leukapheresis produced roughly between roughly 0.85 and 10 billion PBMCs. To estimate repertoire size and how much clonotype sharing occurs between individuals, the study deeply sequenced the blood TCR repertoires of five healthy adults. To increase sequencing depth and limit assay-specific biases, TCR repertoire library preparation and sequencing were carried out by different laboratories using diverse techniques. For each donor, three plates each were used for CD4 naive and CD4 memory, two plates were used for CD8 naive, and one plate was used for CD8 memory.

What the study reported, not specific to this receptor: Sampling was restricted to blood, and TCR repertoires in tissue are likely to differ from TCR repertoires in blood. Clonotypes shared by all four sorted-subset donors showed higher generation probabilities than non-shared clonotypes. Because the study included only a small number of donors, the genetic and exposure-history diversity represented was limited. Even with the large sequencing depth, rarefaction of the sorted-subset datasets indicated that sequencing was incomplete. When several donors were compared, the shared fraction of clonotypes was about 5% for naive CD4, roughly 3.3% for naive CD8, more than 2% for memory CD4, and less than 0.45% for memory CD8. Estimated clonotype richness was generally larger for naive than for memory subsets. Based on pairwise subsampling, the degree of clonotype sharing among donors was expected to be affected by sequencing depth.

This clone was seen only once. What this receptor recognizes is not known. No base quality values were provided; no much bigger clone lies one nucleotide off. From the cysteine through the phenylalanine, the CDR3 covers 15 amino acids. Just CDR3 DNA is preserved here, 45 bases in frame from base 1. Reading the germline V gene gives CDR1 SGHTA and CDR2 FQGNSA. Trimming costs V 5 bases and J 2 bases, and their ends lie 16 bases apart. The donors were healthy, HIV-negative adults with no recently reported acute infections or vaccinations. All donors were Caucasian adults living in Nashville, Tennessee, USA. CD4+ T cells were enriched by magnetic negative selection, after which naive cells were positively selected on CD45RA and the negative fraction was taken as the memory subset. Blood was collected by leukapheresis, and PBMCs were isolated by Ficoll-Histopaque density gradient centrifugation and then cryopreserved in liquid nitrogen vapor phase. Analytical flow cytometry was used to check the purity and quantity of each magnetically sorted T cell population. From each sorted fraction, genomic DNA was isolated and quantified by UV absorbance on a Nanodrop 2000c.

Using the deep immunoSEQ assay, TCR CDR3 regions were amplified from genomic DNA by multiplex PCR. Extracted genomic DNA from each cell subset was distributed evenly across all wells of several immunoSEQ 96-well plates, and each plate was treated as a replicate. For sorted subsets, each replicate PCR was loaded with approximately 190 ng genomic DNA, equivalent to approximately 33,000 T cell genomes. Purified libraries were measured with a Qubit 3.0 fluorometer, size-checked on a Bioanalyzer 2100, and measured again with the KAPA Library Quantification kit. A separate single-read 150-cycle Illumina NextSeq 550 flow cell was used to sequence each immunoSEQ 96-well plate. For the original study's pipeline: The immunoSEQ output contained only junctional sequences without quality scores, so filtering could not match that applied to full-length reads. Sequences were annotated with PyIR, a Python wrapper for IgBLAST v1.9, and V/J genes and CDR3 were assigned using IMGT germline references. Reads were filtered out if the reads had weak V/J assignments (E-value above 1e-6), no CDR3, stop codons, out-of-frame junctions, or ambiguous translated residues. V3J clonotypes were defined as sequences sharing an identical inferred V gene, J gene, and CDR3 amino acid sequence. Percentage overlap between repertoires was computed as shared unique clonotypes divided by the size of the smaller repertoire. RTK rarefaction, the Chao1 estimator, and Recon v2.1 estimates of unobserved clonotypes were used to assess repertoire richness. Generation probabilities were computed with OLGA for all TCRbeta clonotypes obtained by the gDNA method from a handful of donors. In its TCRdb copy, this immuneACCESS table keeps in-frame sequences only and misses some clones. Where compared with another copy, unresolved V genes explain less than half of these, and the others have no known cause. The DNA gave D and trimming, while V, J and clone size come from that table. In all, the sample holds around 2.5 million clones, and approximately 93% of those were seen once. Of the sample, approximately 0.35% is held by the ten largest clones.

The sequenced material came from naive CD4+ T cells from PBMCs. The cell subset or site label, read with the paper, signifies: CD45RA+ positively selected. The chain joins TRBV7-2 to TRBJ2-7; the best D guess is TRBD2, with 5 bases matching. The origin of this receptor is a man younger than 30 in good health. Some clones in this sample may be carry-over from other donors' samples. The DNA sequence is as follows: TGTGCCAGCAGCCCTGCTGGGCGGGCCCCCTACGAGCAGTACTTC. Its product reads: CASSPAGRAPYEQYF.